This TCR beta chain was recorded in a study of PD-L1 blockade in urothelial cancer. V was clipped by 0 bases and J by 0 bases; unmatched bases: 7. The length of the CDR3 is 17 residues. Germline loops: CDR1 GTSNPN, CDR2 SVGIG (reference sequence). Specified time point: pretreatment peripheral blood. Clones were sequenced by immunoSEQ multiplex PCR, and TCRdb holds only the in-frame ones, with some missing. The table shows 85,000 to 95,000 clones, with 89% occurring only once. This specimen consisted of PBMCs, obtained around atezolizumab (anti-PD-L1) treatment. The sequence was collected from a woman aged 80 or older with urothelial cancer. The rearrangement uses TRBV30 and TRBJ2-7, with 11 bases matching TRBD2. As DNA, the CDR3 is TGTGCCTGGAGTGTATTTTGGACTAGCGGGCGCTCCTACGAGCAGTACTTC. Its protein product is CAWSVFWTSGRSYEQYF.